Included here is one TCR beta chain sequence, with context. The data originate from a study of cytomegalovirus exposure and HLA in healthy donors. The ends lost 6 bases at V and 5 bases at J; junction bases unmatched: 6. The CDR3 is made up of 16 amino acids. Germline CDR1 MGHRA, CDR2 YSYEKL. A multiplex PCR was run with 60 Vbeta primers and 13 Jbeta primers. Sequencing was performed with immunoSEQ multiplex PCR; in TCRdb, only in-frame clones are kept and a portion is missing. Among more than 100,000 clones listed, about three quarters were seen once. This sequence joins TRBV4-1 and TRBJ2-3; TRBD2 matches 15 bases. Sequencing was performed on PBMCs. This receptor was taken from a woman aged 18-29 years in good health and CMV-seronegative. CDR3 sequence: CASSQRTSGRVDTQYF. In nucleotides, the CDR3 is TGCGCCAGCAGTCAAAGGACTAGCGGGAGGGTAGATACGCAGTATTTT.